This TCR beta chain was retrieved from a study of blood T cells in healthy people across ages. The CDR3 contains 14 residues. The V gene lost 8 bases and the J gene lost 0 bases, with 14 bases spanning the gap. Germline CDR1 and CDR2: DFQATT and SNEGSKA (reference sequence). Every sample yielded at least 7 million isolated PBMCs. The total RNA that was extracted per sample amounted to at least 5 micrograms. A second PCR of roughly 7 to 11 cycles used a sample-barcoded 5' primer and a J-beta primer mix. TCRdb fed the 5' RACE reads into MiXCR, producing one record per CDR3 protein. The sample lists 1.5 million to 2 million distinct CDR3 sequences; roughly 52% were seen once. Remarks on this clonotype: The antigen remains unidentified.

Whole-study results and caveats: Without sorted subsets, naive and antigen-experienced compartments could not be conclusively compared.

The origin of this receptor is a woman aged 40-49 years in good health. Sequenced: blood. The chain employs TRBV20-1 and TRBJ2-4; unclear D gene. The CDR3 protein is CSPYGWEAKNIQYF. CDR3 sequence (DNA): TGCAGTCCCTACGGTTGGGAAGCCAAAAACATTCAGTACTTC.